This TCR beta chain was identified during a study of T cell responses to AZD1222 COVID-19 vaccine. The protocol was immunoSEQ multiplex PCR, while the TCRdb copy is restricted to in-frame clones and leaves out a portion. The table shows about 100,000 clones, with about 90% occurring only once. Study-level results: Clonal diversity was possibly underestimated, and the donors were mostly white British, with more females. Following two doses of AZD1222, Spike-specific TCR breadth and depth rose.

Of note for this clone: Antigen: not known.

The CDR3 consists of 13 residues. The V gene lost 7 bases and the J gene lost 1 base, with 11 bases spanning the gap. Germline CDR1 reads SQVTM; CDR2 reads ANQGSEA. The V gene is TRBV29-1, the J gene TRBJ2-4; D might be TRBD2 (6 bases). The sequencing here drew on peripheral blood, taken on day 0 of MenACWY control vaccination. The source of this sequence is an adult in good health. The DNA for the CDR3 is TGCAGCGCCGAACGGGGGGCCAAAAACATTCAGTACTTC. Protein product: CSAERGAKNIQYF.